This T cell receptor beta chain was observed in a study of blood T cell repertoires in COVID-19. Study background: There were acute and convalescent COVID-19 samples, and they came from the United States, Italy and Spain. Nucleic acid was either cDNA or gDNA, and it came from T cells, B-cell-depleted T cells, or PBMCs.

In the source study's methods: Nucleated cell counts were estimated from reference gene primer amplification. Sequenced by immunoSEQ multiplex PCR; TCRdb stores in-frame clones only, minus some. D and trimming come from the DNA, and the V and J calls and clone size come from that table. This table has about 370,000 clones, 89% appearing once. A Seattle source enrolled patients during active infection and followed them longitudinally. V gave up 3 bases and J gave up 10 bases; unmatched junction bases: 9. CDR3 length: 14 residues. In germline, CDR1 is GTSNPN, CDR2 SVGIG (reference sequence). This receptor was identified in a young woman with COVID-19, enrolled during active disease. V usage is TRBV30 and J usage is TRBJ1-6; 7 positions agree with TRBD1. Sequenced sample: peripheral blood. The CDR3 sequence is CAWSPGQPLSPLHF. CDR3 nucleotide sequence: TGTGCCTGGAGCCCGGGACAGCCTTTATCACCCCTCCACTTT.